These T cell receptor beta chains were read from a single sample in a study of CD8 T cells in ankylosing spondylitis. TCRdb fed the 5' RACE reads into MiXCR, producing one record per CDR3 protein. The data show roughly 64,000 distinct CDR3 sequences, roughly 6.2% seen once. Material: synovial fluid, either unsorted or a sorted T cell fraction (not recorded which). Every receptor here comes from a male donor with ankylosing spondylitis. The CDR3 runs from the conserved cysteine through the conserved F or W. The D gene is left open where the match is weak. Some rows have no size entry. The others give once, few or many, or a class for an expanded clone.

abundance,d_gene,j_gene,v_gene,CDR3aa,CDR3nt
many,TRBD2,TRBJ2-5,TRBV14,CASSQDRGTSETEYQETQYF,TGTGCCAGCAGCCAAGATCGGGGGACTAGCGAGACCGAGTACCAAGAGACCCAGTACTTC
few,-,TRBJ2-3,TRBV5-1,CASSLSPRGDTQYF,TGCGCCAGCAGCTTGTCACCTCGAGGAGATACGCAGTATTTT
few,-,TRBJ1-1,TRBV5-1,CASSFAGSTEAFF,TGCGCCAGCAGCTTTGCGGGTAGCACTGAAGCTTTCTTT
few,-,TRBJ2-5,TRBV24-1,CATSDIRRGGKETQYF,TGTGCCACCAGTGATATTCGCAGGGGAGGAAAAGAGACCCAGTACTTC
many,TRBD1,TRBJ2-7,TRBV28,CASSLVGQGMYEQYF,TGTGCCAGCAGTTTGGTAGGACAGGGGATGTACGAGCAGTACTTC
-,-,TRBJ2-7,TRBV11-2,CASSKNVLGEQYF,TGTGCCAGCAGCAAGAACGTACTGGGTGAGCAGTACTTC
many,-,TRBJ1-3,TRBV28,CASSLGRAGERSGNTIYF,TGTGCCAGCAGTTTGGGCCGGGCAGGAGAGCGCTCTGGAAACACCATATATTTT
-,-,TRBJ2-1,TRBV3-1,CASSYEGGEQFF,TGTGCCAGCAGTTACGAGGGTGGTGAGCAGTTCTTC
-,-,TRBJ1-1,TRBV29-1,CSVEWGAGAEAFF,TGCAGCGTTGAATGGGGGGCTGGAGCTGAAGCTTTCTTT
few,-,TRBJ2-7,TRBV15,CATSRDGGTGATYEQYF,TGTGCCACCAGCAGAGATGGGGGGACGGGCGCAACCTACGAGCAGTACTTC
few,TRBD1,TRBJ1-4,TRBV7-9,CASSLVQGAADEKLFF,TGTGCCAGCAGCTTAGTACAGGGGGCAGCAGATGAAAAACTGTTTTTT
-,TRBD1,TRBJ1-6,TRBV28,CASTWTGLGNSPLHF,TGTGCCAGCACCTGGACAGGTCTGGGAAATTCACCCCTCCACTTT
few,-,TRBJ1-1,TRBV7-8,CASSLRQHLNTEAFF,TGTGCCAGCAGCTTAAGGCAGCACTTGAACACTGAAGCTTTCTTT